The source of this TCR beta chain is a study of T cells in Graves' hyperthyroidism and ophthalmopathy. This CDR3 has 15 residues. V was trimmed by 4 bases and J by 0 bases, leaving 14 bases between them. CDR1 and CDR2 (germline): SGHTS, YDEGEE. Researchers took RNA transcripts and amplified the TCR beta CDR3 regions from them. The HTBI primer set was used in a first-round RT-PCR of the TCR CDR3. Each CDR3 protein gets one entry after TCRdb re-called the multiplex PCR reads with MiXCR. The data hold hundreds of thousands of distinct CDR3 sequences, with less than 25% observed a single time. V gene TRBV5-8 combines with J gene TRBJ2-7; D possibly matches TRBD1 or TRBD2 (5 bases each). Sequenced sample: blood. The TCR was taken from a man in his thirties or forties with Graves' ophthalmopathy. CDR3 DNA sequence: TGTGCCAGCAGCGTTGGGACGCCGAGCTCCTACGAGCAGTACTTC. It is translated as CASSVGTPSSYEQYF.